Listed here are 24 T cell receptor beta chains from one sample, sequenced in a study of Ad26.COV2.S vaccination and SARS-CoV-2 variants. The method was immunoSEQ multiplex PCR; TCRdb's version includes in-frame clones alone and lacks a portion of them. The data contain about 390,000 clones, 92% of them singletons. The treatment here: some 20 received Ad26.COV2.S at low or high dose, single or two shots; 5 received placebo; per-sample allocation not given. The samples were gathered on day 63 after the first injection of vaccine or placebo. The sequencing here drew on peripheral blood, taken in a trial of Ad26.COV2.S vaccine versus placebo. The receptors shown here come from a person between 18 and 59 years old who received the Ad26.COV2.S COVID-19 vaccine or a placebo.

The rearrangement joins TRBV9 to TRBJ2-7; 8 positions agree with TRBD1. With 4 bases clipped from V and 5 bases from J, the junction kept 11 bases outside the gene matches. The length of the CDR3 is 15 residues. From germline, CDR1 is SGDLS and CDR2 YYNGEE. CDR3 amino acids: CASSPQGANLDEQYF. The CDR3 DNA is TGTGCCAGCAGCCCCCAGGGGGCGAATTTGGACGAGCAGTACTTC.

The chain employs TRBV6-6 and TRBJ1-2; D remains unclear. V lost 2 bases and J lost 3, with 7 bases in between. CDR3 length equals 13 residues. Germline assignment: CDR1 MNHNY and CDR2 SVGAGI (reference sequence). As DNA, the CDR3 is TGTGCCAGCAGTTACGGGCAGGACTATGGCTACACCTTC. It specifies CASSYGQDYGYTF.

The V call is TRBV27, the J call TRBJ1-2, with 9 bases identical to TRBD1. From germline, CDR1 is MNHEY and CDR2 SMNVEV (reference sequence). Germline trimming cut 4 bases from V and 7 bases from J; bases unmatched to any gene: 10. The CDR3 is 15 amino acids. The CDR3 region has the DNA TGTGCCAGCAGTTCAGTCGGGGACAGGGTTGGTGGCTACACCTTC. Its protein product is CASSSVGDRVGGYTF.

This chain links TRBV7-8 with TRBJ1-6; D is unresolved. The CDR3 runs to 14 residues. Germline V gene sequence: CDR1 SGHVS, CDR2 FQNEAQ. V was cut by 5 bases and J by 7 bases, with 12 bases left in between. This chain's CDR3 is CASSPSGGNSPLHF. The CDR3 nucleotides read TGTGCCAGCAGCCCCTCGGGTGGGAATTCACCCCTCCACTTT. Variable domain in full (rest from reference TRBV7-8 and TRBJ1-6): GAGVSQSPRYKVAKRGQDVALRCDPISGHVSLFWYQQALGQGPEFLTYFQNEAQLDKSGLPSDRFFAERPEGSVSTLKIQRTQQEDSAVYLCASSPSGGNSPLHFGNGTRLTVT.

This chain uses TRBV5-1 with TRBJ2-7; 9 bases map to TRBD1. The V segment lost 4 bases and the J segment 2 bases; nucleotides outside the gene matches: 4. The CDR3 is 14 amino acids. The germline V gene has CDR1 SGHRS and CDR2 YFSETQ. The CDR3 nucleotides read TGCGCCAGCAGCCAGCGACAGGGGGCCTACGAGCAGTACTTC. This gives the protein CASSQRQGAYEQYF. The complete variable domain, with remaining parts taken from reference TRBV5-1 and TRBJ2-7, reads KAGVTQTPRYLIKTRGQQVTLSCSPISGHRSVSWYQQTPGQGLQFLFEYFSETQRNKGNFPGRFSGRQFSNSRSEMNVSTLELGDSALYLCASSQRQGAYEQYFGPGTRLTVT.

CDR3 bases: TGCGCCAGCAGCCACGCCGCGACAGCAGTTAATGAAAAACTGTTTTTT. This codes for CASSHAATAVNEKLFF. The V and J genes are TRBV4-1 and TRBJ1-4; possible D gene TRBD1, 5 bases. This CDR3 has 16 amino acids. Germline assignment: CDR1 MGHRA and CDR2 YSYEKL. The germline V and J ends were trimmed by 3 bases and 4 bases, with 15 bases remaining between them.

The chain is built from TRBV10-3 and TRBJ2-3, with D perhaps matching TRBD1 or TRBD2 (6 bases each). This CDR3 contains 14 residues. From germline, CDR1 is ENHRY and CDR2 SYGVKD. V dropped 3 bases and J dropped 1 base, with 8 bases sitting between them. CDR3 amino acids: CAISEGGRTDTQYF. The DNA for the CDR3 is TGTGCCATCAGTGAAGGGGGGCGCACAGATACGCAGTATTTT.

The chain carries TRBV19 and TRBJ2-7, with 8 nucleotides matching TRBD2. This CDR3 contains 16 residues. Germline V gene sequence: CDR1 LNHDA, CDR2 SQIVND (reference sequence). The V segment lost 8 bases and the J segment 0 bases; nucleotides outside the gene matches: 12. The CDR3 loop is CASSMRGSGASYEQYF. The DNA for the CDR3 is TGTGCCAGTTCGATGCGGGGTAGCGGGGCCTCCTACGAGCAGTACTTC.

This clone was observed once. The CDR3 region is CASSRSKRGAQETQYF. The CDR3 DNA follows: TGTGCCAGCAGCCGGTCGAAGCGGGGGGCCCAAGAGACCCAGTACTTC. The chain recombines TRBV6-2 or TRBV6-3 with TRBJ2-5, with 9 positions matching TRBD2. V was clipped by 6 bases and J by 1 base; unmatched bases: 9. Germline assignment: CDR1 MNHEY and CDR2 SVGEGT. The CDR3 length is 16 residues.

The rearrangement joins TRBV28 to TRBJ2-3, with 10 bases aligning to TRBD2. The ends lost 8 bases at V and 4 bases at J; junction bases unmatched: 9. Germline values: CDR1 MDHEN, CDR2 SYDVKM. This CDR3 spans 15 amino acids. CDR3 DNA: TGTGCCAGCTACGGAGGGACTAGCGCCCCAGATACGCAGTATTTT. Translation gives CASYGGTSAPDTQYF. Based on the CDR3 plus reference TRBV28 and TRBJ2-3, the full variable domain is DVKVTQSSRYLVKRTGEKVFLECVQDMDHENMFWYRQDPGLGLRLIYFSYDVKMKEKGDIPEGYSVSREKKERFSLILESASTNQTSMYLCASYGGTSAPDTQYFGPGTRLTVL.

The chain carries TRBV7-2 and TRBJ2-2, with D perhaps assigned TRBD1 or TRBD2 (5 bases each). This CDR3 is 16 amino acids long. V lost 5 bases to trimming and J lost 2 bases, with 15 bases between them. Germline V gene data show CDR1 as SGHTA and CDR2 as FQGNSA. CDR3 sequence reads: CASSPDGTINTGELFF. In nucleotides, the CDR3 is TGTGCCAGCAGCCCCGACGGGACGATCAACACCGGGGAGCTGTTTTTT.

This rearrangement joins TRBV5-4 to TRBJ2-5, with 11 bases lining up with TRBD1. J lost 9 bases, V lost 3 bases, and 7 bases had no gene match. The germline CDR1 and CDR2 sequences are SGHNT and YYREEE (reference sequence). This CDR3 has 14 residues. This CDR3 reads CASSWGQGVQPQYF. The CDR3, as DNA: TGTGCCAGCAGCTGGGGACAGGGGGTCCAGCCCCAGTACTTC. Looking up the rest from reference TRBV5-4 and TRBJ2-5 gives the full variable domain: ETGVTQSPTHLIKTRGQQVTLRCSSQSGHNTVSWYQQALGQGPQFIFQYYREEENGRGNFPPRFSGLQFPNYSSELNVNALELDDSALYLCASSWGQGVQPQYFGPGTRLLVL.

This chain links TRBV4-3 with TRBJ2-7; maybe TRBD1 (6 bases). The length of the CDR3 is 18 residues. Germline lookup yields CDR1 LGHNA and CDR2 YSLEER. Between the trimmed V and J ends, which lost 0 bases and 0 bases, there was a span of 18 bases. CDR3 residues: CASSQDLLRQGSSYEQYF. The CDR3 DNA reads as TGCGCCAGCAGCCAAGATCTTCTCAGGCAGGGGAGCTCCTACGAGCAGTACTTC.

About this clone: The junction and the germline gene differ at one end; a read error may be behind it. The chain is built from TRBV29-1 and TRBJ1-4; 8 bases align to TRBD1. The CDR3 loop spans 12 amino acids. Per germline, CDR1 SQVTM and CDR2 ANQGSEA. The CDR3 sequence: CSVGSGGKSLIF. In nucleotides, the CDR3 is TGCAGCGTTGGCTCAGGGGGCAAGTCTCTTATCTTT.

The chain carries TRBV19 and TRBJ1-3; unclear D gene. Trimming stripped 7 bases from V and 2 bases from J, with 12 bases between. CDR1 and CDR2 (germline): LNHDA, SQIVND (reference sequence). The CDR3 sequence is 14 residues long. DNA of the CDR3: TGTGCCAGTACGGGAGTAAACCCTGGAAACACCATATATTTT. Its translation is CASTGVNPGNTIYF.

The V and J genes are TRBV5-4 and TRBJ2-3, with TRBD2 identical over 7 bases. V dropped 4 bases and J dropped 4; count of bases not matched to a gene: 9. The CDR3 runs 15 residues. Germline V gives CDR1 SGHNT, CDR2 YYREEE (reference sequence). CDR3 bases: TGTGCCAGCAGCAGGAGGACTAGTGCCGCAGATACGCAGTATTTT. Translation gives CASSRRTSAADTQYF.

This clone appeared once. This rearrangement joins TRBV5-4 to TRBJ1-3, with D possibly matching TRBD1 (5 bases). The CDR3 has 16 amino acids. CDR1 is SGHNT, CDR2 YYREEE, per germline (reference sequence). V was clipped by 4 bases and J by 0 bases, with 14 bases between them. The CDR3 DNA reads TGTGCCAGCAGCGGGATCGGGGGGACCTCTGGAAACACCATATATTTT. This codes for CASSGIGGTSGNTIYF.

This rearrangement joins TRBV19 to TRBJ2-1, with D possibly being TRBD2 (7 bases). The germline CDR1 and CDR2 sequences are LNHDA and SQIVND (reference sequence). The CDR3 covers 16 residues. V was clipped by 0 bases and J by 4 bases, with 13 bases between them. The CDR3 DNA reads TGTGCCAGTAGTATAGATCGGGGGGCGTTGTACAATGAGCAGTTCTTC. It specifies CASSIDRGALYNEQFF. The whole variable domain, filled in from reference TRBV19 and TRBJ2-1, reads DGGITQSPKYLFRKEGQNVTLSCEQNLNHDAMYWYRQDPGQGLRLIYYSQIVNDFQKGDIAEGYSVSREKKESFPLTVTSAQKNPTAFYLCASSIDRGALYNEQFFGPGTRLTVL.

V and J are TRBV28 and TRBJ2-5, with 12 bases aligning to TRBD2. The J segment lost 0 bases and the V segment lost 3 bases, leaving 5 bases of the junction unmatched. The CDR3 is 17 residues long. Germline assignment: CDR1 MDHEN and CDR2 SYDVKM. The CDR3: CASSFSLAGGYQETQYF. CDR3 nucleotides: TGTGCCAGCAGTTTCTCCCTAGCGGGGGGGTACCAAGAGACCCAGTACTTC.

This clone has only one observation. The V call is TRBV6-5, the J call TRBJ2-7; tentative D call: TRBD2 (7 bases). Trimming left V 4 bases short and J 5 bases short, with 18 bases between. This CDR3 comprises 15 residues. CDR1 and CDR2 (germline): MNHEY, SVGAGI. As DNA, the CDR3 is TGTGCCAGCAGTTCCCGAGGGGGGGGCGTCAACGAGCAGTACTTC. Protein product: CASSSRGGGVNEQYF.

J is TRBJ1-2 and V is TRBV30; 7 positions agree with TRBD1. The length of the CDR3 is 14 residues. Germline trimming cut 5 bases from V and 5 bases from J; bases unmatched to any gene: 11. From germline, CDR1 is GTSNPN and CDR2 SVGIG (reference sequence). This CDR3 is CAWVLGGGHYGYTF. CDR3 bases: TGTGCCTGGGTCTTAGGGGGCGGACATTATGGCTACACCTTC.

J is TRBJ1-5 and V is TRBV19; no definite D call. V was pared by 1 base and J by 7 bases, with 20 bases between. Germline assignment: CDR1 LNHDA and CDR2 SQIVND (reference sequence). This CDR3 comprises 17 residues. In DNA form, the CDR3 reads TGTGCCAGTAGTATAGGGAATTCGGAGGTTTCTGGCCAGCCCCAGCATTTT. It yields the protein CASSIGNSEVSGQPQHF.

The CDR3 DNA reads TGTGCCAGCAGCCACCGACTCGACGGAGACACCGGGGAGCTGTTTTTT. This codes for CASSHRLDGDTGELFF. The rearrangement links TRBV6-6 to TRBJ2-2; D gene ambiguous. The CDR3 contains 16 residues. Trimming left V 6 bases short and J 3 bases short, with 17 bases between. Germline assignment: CDR1 MNHNY and CDR2 SVGAGI (reference sequence).

The DNA of the CDR3 is TGCGCCAGCAGCCCCACCGGGGCTAGCGCCTACGAGCAGTACTTC. Protein sequence: CASSPTGASAYEQYF. The chain carries TRBV4-3 and TRBJ2-7, with D perhaps TRBD2 (6 bases). V gave up 4 bases and J gave up 2 bases, with 15 bases separating them. Per germline, CDR1 LGHNA and CDR2 YSLEER. The CDR3 is 15 amino acids.